One sample yielded the 17 T cell receptor beta chains listed below, sequenced in a study of T-cell memory formation after mild COVID-19. Each CDR3 protein is one row after TCRdb ran MiXCR on the 5' RACE reads. The repertoire holds about 90,000 distinct CDR3 sequences, about 15% seen once, with approximately 40% in the top ten. The specimen was PBMCs or a T cell subset sorted from them (not recorded which). The receptors here all came from a man aged 18 to 29 who had mild COVID-19 (a few samples of this study predate the infection). Cell type and time point are not known.

This clonotype was observed a handful of times. The V gene is TRBV12-3 or TRBV12-4, the J gene TRBJ2-3; 8 positions agree with TRBD1. The V segment lost 5 bases and the J segment 1 base; nucleotides outside the gene matches: 5. The CDR3 extends over 15 amino acids. CDR3 sequence (DNA): TGTGCCAGCAGTCCGCCGGACAGGGGCACAGATACGCAGTATTTT. It codes for CASSPPDRGTDTQYF.

V and J are TRBV6-2 or TRBV6-3 and TRBJ2-1; no clear D. Per the germline V gene, CDR1 is MNHEY and CDR2 is SVGEGT. The V end lost 2 bases, the J end lost 0 bases, and 17 bases lay between the germline ends. The CDR3 loop spans 18 amino acids. The CDR3, as DNA: TGTGCCAGCAGTTACGTGAACAGAATGGACGTCTCCTACAATGAGCAGTTCTTC. It translates to CASSYVNRMDVSYNEQFF.

This clonotype turned up a few times. The rearrangement uses TRBV11-2 and TRBJ2-7, with D possibly TRBD2 on 6 matching bases. The CDR3 consists of 13 residues. With 5 bases removed from V and 7 bases from J, the gap between germline ends came to 15 bases. From germline, CDR1 is SGHAT and CDR2 FQNNGV. The CDR3 coding sequence is TGTGCCAGCAGCCCGGGGAGGCCCGGAGAGCAGTACTTC. Its translation: CASSPGRPGEQYF.

This clonotype came up many times. The CDR3 bases are TGTGCCAGCAGCTTTCGATCCGGGGAGCTGTTTTTT. Its translation is CASSFRSGELFF. The chain is built from TRBV7-6 and TRBJ2-2, with no clear D. The V and J ends lost 3 bases and 6 bases respectively, with 5 bases between them. CDR1 is SGHVS, CDR2 FNYEAQ, per germline. The CDR3 is 12 amino acids.

This clonotype was detected a few times. V and J are TRBV3-1 and TRBJ1-2; 7 positions agree with TRBD1. The CDR3 consists of 16 residues. The V segment lost 3 bases and the J segment 4 bases; nucleotides outside the gene matches: 11. Germline V gene lookup returns CDR1 LGHDT and CDR2 YNNKEL (reference sequence). In DNA, the CDR3 is TGTGCCAGCAGCCAGATGAACAGGGGACCGATCTATGGCTACACCTTC. Protein product: CASSQMNRGPIYGYTF.

This chain uses TRBV4-3 with TRBJ2-3, with D perhaps matching TRBD2 (6 bases). CDR1 is LGHNA and CDR2 is YSLEER in the germline V gene. This CDR3 has 14 amino acids. The ends were cut back, 4 bases at V and 4 bases at J, with 12 bases in the middle. As DNA, the CDR3 is TGCGCCAGCAGCCGCGCGGGGCGCCCAGATACGCAGTATTTT. This encodes CASSRAGRPDTQYF.

This clonotype occurred a few times. The chain combines TRBV4-1 with TRBJ1-4; D is unclear. V shed 4 bases and J shed 0 bases, with 9 bases lying between them. This CDR3 has 15 residues. CDR1 and CDR2 (germline): MGHRA, YSYEKL. The CDR3 DNA is TGCGCCAGCAGCCGATTACCCGCAACTAATGAAAAACTGTTTTTT. Amino acids: CASSRLPATNEKLFF.

This chain connects TRBV7-9 to TRBJ1-1, with D possibly being TRBD1 (6 bases). Trimming cost V 5 bases and J 11 bases, with 12 bases left between them. The CDR3 totals 11 residues. Germline lookup yields CDR1 SEHNR and CDR2 FQNEAQ (reference sequence). The CDR3 DNA follows: TGTGCCAGCAGCGCCGGACAGAGGGCTTTCTTT. Translating gives CASSAGQRAFF.

The chain employs TRBV6-6 and TRBJ1-1; D remains ambiguous. Trimming shortened V by 2 bases and J by 0 bases, and 13 bases separated the two germline ends. This CDR3 has 16 residues. Germline assignment: CDR1 MNHNY and CDR2 SVGAGI (reference sequence). The CDR3 sequence: CASSYAVRELNTEAFF. CDR3 sequence (DNA): TGTGCCAGCAGTTACGCAGTGCGGGAGTTGAACACTGAAGCTTTCTTT.

This chain links TRBV27 with TRBJ1-1, with D perhaps matching TRBD1 (5 bases). The CDR3 runs to 11 residues. Germline V CDR1 and CDR2: MNHEY, SMNVEV (reference sequence). The V end was cut by 7 bases, the J end by 6 bases, with 9 bases between. Here the CDR3 reads CASILGAEAFF. The CDR3 region has the DNA TGTGCCAGCATCTTAGGGGCTGAAGCTTTCTTT.

This clonotype has at least ten counts. The V call is TRBV4-2, the J call TRBJ2-7; D is unresolved. Germline lookup yields CDR1 LGHNA and CDR2 YNFKEQ. The CDR3 extends over 15 amino acids. The germline V and J ends were trimmed by 0 bases and 7 bases, with 16 bases remaining between them. The chain's CDR3 is CASSQDPPPANEQYF. CDR3 nucleotide sequence: TGTGCCAGCAGCCAAGATCCTCCTCCGGCGAATGAGCAGTACTTC.

The chain uses TRBV7-9 and TRBJ1-1; TRBD1 matches 7 bases. The CDR3 consists of 13 residues. J lost 11 bases, V lost 1 base, and 7 bases had no gene match. The germline CDR1 and CDR2 sequences are SEHNR and FQNEAQ (reference sequence). The CDR3 reads CASSLVPDRAAFF. The CDR3 region has the DNA TGTGCCAGCAGCTTAGTCCCCGACAGGGCGGCTTTCTTT. Looking up the rest from reference TRBV7-9 and TRBJ1-1 gives the full variable domain: DTGVSQNPRHKITKRGQNVTFRCDPISEHNRLYWYRQTLGQGPEFLTYFQNEAQLEKSRLLSDRFSAERPKGSFSTLEIQRTEQGDSAMYLCASSLVPDRAAFFGQGTRLTVV.

This clonotype was seen a few times. The chain joins TRBV7-9 to TRBJ2-1; D possibly matches TRBD1 or TRBD2 (5 bases each). CDR1 and CDR2 (germline): SEHNR, FQNEAQ (reference sequence). This CDR3 contains 14 residues. With 1 base removed from V and 5 bases from J, the gap between germline ends came to 9 bases. This CDR3 is CASSLEGRNNEQFF. In nucleotides, the CDR3 is TGTGCCAGCAGCTTAGAGGGACGAAACAATGAGCAGTTCTTC.

This chain joins TRBV4-2 and TRBJ2-6, with D hard to call. The CDR3 consists of 16 residues. CDR1 LGHNA and CDR2 YNFKEQ come from the germline V gene. Deletions cut 5 bases from V and 2 bases from J, with 13 bases between. CDR3 sequence reads: CASSDRIGTGANVLTF. The CDR3 DNA is TGTGCCAGCAGCGATCGAATAGGGACTGGGGCCAACGTCCTGACTTTC.

This clonotype turned up a few times. This sequence joins TRBV12-3 or TRBV12-4 and TRBJ2-7, with 7 bases matching TRBD2. The CDR3 spans 11 residues. V dropped 8 bases and J dropped 7; count of bases not matched to a gene: 5. The CDR3, as DNA: TGTGCCAGCTCGCCGGGGGGAGAGCAGTACTTC. Translation gives CASSPGGEQYF.

CDR3 nucleotides: TGTGCCAGCAGCGTCCGGGACAGCTTACGCGGTTATGGCTACACCTTC. It yields the protein CASSVRDSLRGYGYTF. The genes are TRBV7-8 and TRBJ1-2, with 7 bases fitting TRBD1. In germline, CDR1 is SGHVS, CDR2 FQNEAQ. V was pared by 5 bases and J by 5 bases, with 14 bases of the junction left unmatched. This CDR3 has 16 amino acids. The full variable domain, with the rest looked up from reference TRBV7-8 and TRBJ1-2, is GAGVSQSPRYKVAKRGQDVALRCDPISGHVSLFWYQQALGQGPEFLTYFQNEAQLDKSGLPSDRFFAERPEGSVSTLKIQRTQQEDSAVYLCASSVRDSLRGYGYTFGSGTRLTVV.

There are a few counts of this clonotype. This sequence joins TRBV21-1 and TRBJ2-7; TRBD1, the D gene given by the table, was not confirmed from the DNA. TRBV21-1 is given as a pseudogene. The CDR3 has 13 amino acids. CDR3 sequence reads: CASRRGTAYEQYV. The CDR3 bases are TGTGCCAGCAGGAGAGGGACAGCCTACGAGCAGTACGTC.